The source of this TCR beta chain is a study of OX40 agonist ivuxolimab in advanced cancers. Comment on this clone: Its specificity is unknown.

General study findings and limits: Partial responders at 0.1-3.0 mg/kg showed near-lowest clonal expansion. On average, CD8+ T cells showed a greater number of expanded clones than CD4+.

Per the germline V gene, CDR1 is SGHAT and CDR2 is FQNNGV. The CDR3 sequence is 15 residues long. After removal of 0 bases from V and 6 bases from J, the junction contained 4 bases not matched to a gene. Profiling relied on immunoSEQ multiplex PCR, and the TCRdb table lists in-frame clones only, not all of them. The sample comprises tens of thousands of clones, over 90% of which are singletons, and around 16% rests with the top ten. Specimen: CD4+ or CD8+ T cells sorted from blood, collected in a trial of the OX40 agonist ivuxolimab. This receptor was obtained from an adult with an advanced solid tumor such as melanoma, head and neck, liver or kidney cancer. The chain recombines TRBV11-2 with TRBJ2-1; 8 nucleotides agree with TRBD2. The CDR3 region is CASSLDDGGGNEQFF. CDR3 in DNA: TGTGCCAGCAGCTTAGATGACGGGGGGGGCAATGAGCAGTTCTTC.